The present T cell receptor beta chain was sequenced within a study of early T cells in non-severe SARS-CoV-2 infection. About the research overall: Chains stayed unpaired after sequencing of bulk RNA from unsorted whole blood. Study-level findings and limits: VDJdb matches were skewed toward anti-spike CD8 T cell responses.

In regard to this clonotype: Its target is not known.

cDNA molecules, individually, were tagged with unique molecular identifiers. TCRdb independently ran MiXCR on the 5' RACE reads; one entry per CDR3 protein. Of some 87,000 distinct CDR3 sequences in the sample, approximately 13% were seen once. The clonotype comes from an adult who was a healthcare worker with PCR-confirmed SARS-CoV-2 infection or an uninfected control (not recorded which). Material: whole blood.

CDR3 sequence reads: CASSLVFAPRGFTDTQYF. Here the CDR3 DNA reads TGTGCCAGCAGCTTAGTCTTCGCCCCTCGGGGGTTCACAGATACGCAGTATTTT. The V and J genes are TRBV11-2 and TRBJ2-3, with TRBD2 as a possible D gene (6 bases). The V gene's germline CDR1 is SGHAT and CDR2 FQNNGV. Between the trimmed V and J ends, which lost 1 base and 2 bases, there was a span of 19 bases. CDR3 size: 18 residues.